This TCR beta chain was recorded in a study of blood T cells in healthy people across ages. Notes on the study in general: The recorded TCR beta diversity per million T cells decreased in a roughly linear manner with age.

With V trimmed by 5 bases and J by 1 base, 3 bases remained unmatched. There are 14 residues in the CDR3. Sample-barcoded 5' priming and a J-beta primer mix drove a second PCR of about 6 to 12 cycles. TCRdb re-analysed the 5' RACE reads in MiXCR, keeping a single row per CDR3 protein. The data contain approximately 940,000 distinct CDR3 sequences, roughly 52% of them singletons. This clonotype was counted only a few times. Its specificity is not known. The genes are TRBV12-3 or TRBV12-4 and TRBJ2-7; 9 bases fit TRBD1. Sequencing used blood. The origin of this receptor is a man aged 25-45 years in good health. In DNA, the CDR3 is TGTGCCAGCAGTCCACAGGGGGCATCCTACGAGCAGTACTTC. Its protein is CASSPQGASYEQYF.